Listed below are T cell receptor beta chains from one sample, sequenced in a study of siplizumab effects on memory and regulatory T cells. Produced via immunoSEQ multiplex PCR; TCRdb's table is partial and in-frame only. In the table there are around 100,000 clones, about 90% of which are singletons. The sample comprised CD4+ T cells sorted from blood. Receptor source: a human donor in good health. Some clones in this sample may be carry-over from other donors' samples. The CDR3 runs from the conserved cysteine through the conserved F or W. The D gene is left open where the match is weak. Clone size is shown for a subset of rows, as once, few, many or a class of expanded clone.

TRBJ2-3	-	TRBD1	TRBV11-3	TGTGCCAGCAGCTCCGCGGGACAGGTAGGAGATACGCAGTATTTT	CASSSAGQVGDTQYF
TRBJ1-5	-	-	TRBV19	TGTGCCAGTTCGGTTTTAACAGGGAAGAGCAATCAGCCCCAGCATTTT	CASSVLTGKSNQPQHF
TRBJ2-7	-	-	TRBV30	TGTGCCTGGGGGGACCAATCCCGGGAGCAGTACTTC	CAWGDQSREQYF
TRBJ1-2	-	-	TRBV5-1	TGCGCCAGCAGCTTGTCACTGGGGCAGACTAACTATGGCTACACCTTC	CASSLSLGQTNYGYTF
TRBJ2-1	-	TRBD2	TRBV19	TGTGCCAGTAGTATCCCCCCTAGCGGGAGGAGGATATACAATGAGCAGTTCTTC	CASSIPPSGRRIYNEQFF
TRBJ1-2	-	TRBD1	TRBV5-1	TGCGCCAGCAGCTTGGCAGGGGGTGGCTATGGCTACACCTTC	CASSLAGGGYGYTF
TRBJ2-5	few	TRBD2	TRBV11-3	TGTGCCAGCAGCTCCGGGACTAGCGGGAGAGGGGAGACCCAGTACTTC	CASSSGTSGRGETQYF
TRBJ1-5	-	-	TRBV2	TGTGCCAGCAGTCTAAAACCGGGGGATCAGCCCCAGCATTTT	CASSLKPGDQPQHF
TRBJ2-5	-	-	TRBV19	TGTGCCAGTAGTATAAGCGGCAGGGGAGAAGAGACCCAGTACTTC	CASSISGRGEETQYF
TRBJ1-1	-	-	TRBV7-3	TGTGCCAGCAGCTTTTCGGACACCCTGAACACTGAAGCTTTCTTT	CASSFSDTLNTEAFF
TRBJ2-1	-	TRBD1	TRBV7-9	TGTGCCAGCAGCTTAGGTTCACAGGGGGATGGAAATGAGCAGTTCTTC	CASSLGSQGDGNEQFF
TRBJ2-3	-	TRBD1	TRBV5-1	TGCGCCAGCAGCTCGGCCGGACAGGCCCGCACAGATACGCAGTATTTT	CASSSAGQARTDTQYF
TRBJ2-1	-	-	TRBV19	TGTGCCTCCATCCCTCCTAAGGGAGCTGGTAACAATGAGCAGTTCTTC	CASIPPKGAGNNEQFF
TRBJ1-1	-	-	TRBV6-6	TGTGCCAGCAGTTACGATCACTACATGAACACTGAAGCTTTCTTT	CASSYDHYMNTEAFF
TRBJ1-1	-	TRBD1	TRBV7-3	TGTGCCAGCAGCTTTCCTAGCCGGGACATCAGGGGGACTGAAGCTTTCTTT	CASSFPSRDIRGTEAFF
TRBJ2-3	few	TRBD2	TRBV5-1	TGCGCCAGCAGCTCCCTTTTAGCGGGGGAGTCCCAATTT	CASSSLLAGESQF
TRBJ2-7	-	-	TRBV5-1	TGCGCCAGCAGCTTAAGTGAGATTAACTCCTACGAGCAGTACTTC	CASSLSEINSYEQYF
TRBJ2-2	-	-	TRBV18	TGTGCCAGCTCACCACCGAACCGGGGATACACCGGGGAGCTGTTTTTT	CASSPPNRGYTGELFF
TRBJ2-1	-	TRBD2	TRBV7-9	TGTGCCAGCAGCCGGTCCGGTAGCGGGTACAATGAGCAGTTCTTC	CASSRSGSGYNEQFF
TRBJ2-3	-	TRBD2	TRBV5-1	TGCGCCAGCAGCTCCGGGACTACCACAGATACGCAGTATTTT	CASSSGTTTDTQYF
TRBJ2-3	-	TRBD2	TRBV18	TGTGCCAGCTCACATGCTAGCGGGATGGCAGATACGCAGTATTTT	CASSHASGMADTQYF
TRBJ1-1	-	-	TRBV6-1	TGTGCCAGCACCAGAGACAGTAACACTGAAGCTTTCTTT	CASTRDSNTEAFF
TRBJ1-1	-	-	TRBV30	TGTGCCTGGAGCGCGACAGGTCGGGGTAGCCGGGACACTGAAGCTTTCTTT	CAWSATGRGSRDTEAFF
TRBJ2-3	-	TRBD2	TRBV7-3	TGTGCCAGCAGCACCAGCGGGGCTAGCACAGATACGCAGTATTTT	CASSTSGASTDTQYF
TRBJ2-3	-	-	TRBV9	TGTGCCAGCAGGGATGGAGGCACAGATACGCAGTATTTT	CASRDGGTDTQYF
TRBJ2-3	-	TRBD2	TRBV10-3	TGTGCCACCCTGCCTGCGAATTGGACTAGCGGGGGAAGAATAGATACGCAGTATTTT	CATLPANWTSGGRIDTQYF
TRBJ1-4	-	TRBD1	TRBV7-9	TGTGCCAGCAGCTTGGTCGGGACAGCTAATGAAAAACTGTTTTTT	CASSLVGTANEKLFF
TRBJ2-7	-	TRBD1	TRBV9	TGTGCCAGCAGCGTAGAGGGGGCTAGTGCCTACGAGCAGTACTTC	CASSVEGASAYEQYF
TRBJ2-3	-	-	TRBV19	TGTGCCAGTACTTGGACTTCCACAGATACGCAGTATTTT	CASTWTSTDTQYF
TRBJ1-1	-	-	TRBV7-9	TGTGCCAGCAGCCCTGACACGGGTATGAACACTGAAGCTTTCTTT	CASSPDTGMNTEAFF
TRBJ1-2	-	-	TRBV18	TGTGCCAGCTCACCCGGCACGGGCAATGAGGGCTACACCTTC	CASSPGTGNEGYTF
TRBJ2-1	-	TRBD2	TRBV5-1	TGCGCCAGCAGCCCCATGACTAGCGGAAACTACAATGAGCAGTTCTTC	CASSPMTSGNYNEQFF
TRBJ2-1	-	TRBD2	TRBV9	TGTGCCAGCAGCGTAGATCTGCGGGAGGCCTACAATGAGCAGTTCTTC	CASSVDLREAYNEQFF
TRBJ2-1	-	TRBD2	TRBV14	TGTGCCAGCAGCCAAGATATAGCTAGCGGGCCCTACAATGAGCAGTTCTTC	CASSQDIASGPYNEQFF
TRBJ1-1	-	-	TRBV6-1	TGTGCCACACTAAACAGATACACTGAAGCTTTCTTT	CATLNRYTEAFF
TRBJ2-7	-	-	TRBV20-1	TGCAGTGCGCTTCAGGGAGGCGAGCAGTACTTC	CSALQGGEQYF
TRBJ1-6	-	TRBD1	TRBV28	TGTGCCAGCAGATCAGGGACAGGGTCCCTCCACTTT	CASRSGTGSLHF
TRBJ2-7	few	-	TRBV5-1	TGCGCCAGCAGCTTGCTAGCCGATTCCTACGAGCAGTACTTC	CASSLLADSYEQYF
TRBJ2-1	-	TRBD2	TRBV19	TGTTCATCTGGGTGGCGGGAGCTCAATGAGCAGTTCTTC	CSSGWRELNEQFF
TRBJ1-2	-	-	TRBV7-8	TGTGCCAGCAGCTTAGCGTCGCCAGACCATAACTATGGCTACACCTTC	CASSLASPDHNYGYTF
TRBJ2-4	-	-	TRBV10-2	TGCGCCAGCAGTGGGGGCGGGACGGTGGGCGGAAACATTCAGTACTTC	CASSGGGTVGGNIQYF
TRBJ2-2	-	-	TRBV7-9	TGTGCCAGCAGCATTAGCGGAACGAACACCGGGGAGCTGTTTTTT	CASSISGTNTGELFF
TRBJ2-5	-	-	TRBV7-3	TGTGCCAGCAGCTTACAGGGTTCCAGAGAGACCCAGTACTTC	CASSLQGSRETQYF
TRBJ2-1	-	TRBD2	TRBV7-3	TGTGCCAGCAGCCCGGGACTAGCGGGAGCCTATGAGCAGTTCTTC	CASSPGLAGAYEQFF
TRBJ1-4	-	TRBD1	TRBV27	TGTGCCAGCAGTCCGGGGACAGGGTTTTTTTCCGGTGAAAAACTGTTTTTT	CASSPGTGFFSGEKLFF
TRBJ2-7	-	-	TRBV7-2	TGTGCCAGCAGCTTCCTCGGCGTCTACGAGCAGTACTTC	CASSFLGVYEQYF
TRBJ2-5	-	TRBD2	TRBV2	TGTGCCAGCAGTGAGTCTTTGGGAGGGATGGAGACCCAGTACTTC	CASSESLGGMETQYF
TRBJ1-1	few	TRBD1	TRBV30	TGTGCCTGGAGTCACAGGGGAAACACTGAAGCTTTCTTT	CAWSHRGNTEAFF
TRBJ2-2	-	-	TRBV9	TGTGCCAGCAGCAACATAGGGGGGTACACCGGGGAGCTGTTTTTT	CASSNIGGYTGELFF
TRBJ2-5	-	-	TRBV7-9	TGTGCCAGCAGCTTAGTCGGTCAATACCAAGAGACCCAGTACTTC	CASSLVGQYQETQYF